This T cell receptor (beta chain) was identified during a study of cytomegalovirus exposure and HLA in healthy donors. The PCR ran on 60 Vbeta and 13 Jbeta primers. Sequencing used immunoSEQ multiplex PCR; TCRdb keeps in-frame clones, though not all of them. Found here are approximately 220,000 clones, 75% to 80% of them singletons; the top ten hold less than 2%. Details on this clone: Antigen: not known.

Study outcomes and limitations: With later analysis, a missense DCLRE1C variant became linked to TCR beta V- and J-gene trimming. It emerged from a later analysis that several of the most significant clusters appeared to be linked to common viral pathogens. Reports showed the classifier diagnosing cytomegalovirus status with high specificity and sensitivity. Immune exposure data for these donors was limited to CMV serostatus.

CDR1 is MNHEY, CDR2 SVGAGI, per germline. The CDR3 is made up of 11 amino acids. V gave up 10 bases and J gave up 6 bases, with 11 bases separating them. This TCR was sampled from a male donor in good health and CMV-seronegative. The sample taken for sequencing was PBMCs. The genes are TRBV6-5 and TRBJ2-3, with D uncertain. CDR3 protein: CATTEADTQYF. The DNA for the CDR3 is TGTGCCACCACCGAGGCGGATACGCAGTATTTT.